This T cell receptor beta chain was obtained from a study of cytomegalovirus exposure and HLA in healthy donors. The study's findings and limits: Some V segments could not be told apart, so they were left out, TRBV6-2 and TRBV6-3 among them. For presence/absence analyses, sequencing depth was assumed to be roughly uniform across donors. A later analysis showed TCR association rates differing by HLA locus, peaking at DRB1 and lowest at HLA-C.

This clone was detected only once. The target antigen is unknown. Both 60 Vbeta primers and 13 Jbeta primers went into the PCR. Only in-frame clones appear in the TCRdb table, and some are missing; sequencing was by immunoSEQ multiplex PCR. This table has 90,000 to 120,000 clones, approximately 80% appearing once. Germline loops: CDR1 MDHEN, CDR2 SYDVKM. This CDR3 contains 16 residues. Trimming took off 8 bases at V and 5 bases at J, with 24 bases between the two ends. The chain links TRBV28 to TRBJ1-2; weak D call: TRBD1 (6 bases). Input material: PBMCs. The sequence was collected from a woman between 40 and 50 years old in good health and CMV-seronegative. The CDR3 bases are TGTGCCAGCGAAAGTGGCGGGGGACCCCAGGGGTATGGCTACACCTTC. Translating it yields CASESGGGPQGYGYTF.